This TCR beta chain was obtained from a study of identical twins. One entry per CDR3 protein results from TCRdb running MiXCR on the 5' RACE reads. Here the sample spans 1.5 million to 2 million distinct CDR3 sequences, around 33% being singletons. The V gene's germline CDR1 is SGHDN and CDR2 FVKESK. The CDR3 loop spans 13 amino acids. Comment on this clonotype: At one end the junction does not follow the germline gene, possibly because of a read error.

The material sequenced was cord blood. The gene calls are TRBV14 and TRBJ2-7; unclear D gene. This sequence originates from a newborn girl in good health. The CDR3: CASSHSVAYERYF. The CDR3 DNA is TGTGCCAGCAGCCACAGCGTGGCCTACGAGCGGTACTTC.